The entry below describes one T cell receptor (beta chain). This clone has just a few counts. Its antigen target is currently unknown. Base-call qualities are not available, and no considerably larger clone is one nucleotide away. The sample is drawn from a study of cytomegalovirus exposure and HLA in healthy donors (dated by TCRdb to the late 2010s). General notes on the study: According to an earlier analysis of several hundred of the donors, about 190 million T cells yielded 117 million unique TCR beta sequences and about 300 Gb of sequence data. An early release covering roughly 640 HLA-typed donors comprised approximately 290 gigabases of sequencing data and 85 million to 100 million unique TCR sequences. The genetic ancestry cluster associated with self-reported Caucasian donors included 70% to 85% of the 300 to 450 genotyped donors. The study aimed to test whether signatures of past pathogen exposure could be identified by cataloging public T cell receptors. The study used immunosequencing to profile the T cell repertoires of some 600 subjects and linked those repertoires to cytomegalovirus serostatus. Besides the first cohort of 550 to 750 subjects, a separate validation cohort made up of 120 or so different subjects was used. High-throughput TCR immunosequencing, statistical association of individual TCRs with disease status, and machine learning were combined to predict cytomegalovirus infection status. In a later analysis, previously published TCR beta repertoires from about 640 donors were re-analyzed and high-resolution HLA genotyping was added so that TCR occurrence patterns could be studied. Rather than using new phenotypic data, the later analysis identified candidate immune exposures from TCR beta sequences and from how often those sequences occurred across donors. In an earlier analysis of a few hundred of the donors, high-throughput TCR beta sequencing was used to judge whether each TCR beta V gene segment behaved as functional or pseudogenic. Donor age, sex, ethnicity and CMV serostatus were compiled alongside the repertoire data. In a later genetic analysis, genome-wide SNP genotypes for about three fifths of the 666 donors were used, and that subset was treated as a discovery cohort. Every repertoire in the discovery cohort had been generated on one and the same sequencing platform. HLA typing covered class I and class II loci at four-digit resolution. The number of typed donors differed by locus: 629-630 for A, B, C, DRB1 and DQB1; 500 to 550 for DQA1; some 610 for DPA1; and roughly 470 for DPB1. Because of strong linkage in the cohort, roughly five DR-DQ haplotypes were treated as single units for association and clustering. On average, 235,054 unique TCR beta nucleotide sequences were sequenced per donor among some 430 genotyped donors of the cohort, with roughly 18% of those sequences being non-productive. Overall results and qualifications from the work: Most TCR sequences were observed very rarely across donors, whereas some public TCRs were present in many individuals. According to a later analysis, most CMV-associated TCR beta chains appeared to be HLA-restricted, and the HLA associations seemed to be driven largely by CMV exposure. A cluster of highly shared sequence variants was judged likely to represent a technical artifact of the sequencing pipeline. Some 15 rarely observed V segments, including chromosome 9 orphons, were excluded from the earlier analysis of approximately 500 of the donors because counts were too low. Presence/absence analyses assumed roughly uniform sequencing depth across donors, an assumption that may not hold. In a later genetic analysis, fewer N-insertions in productive TCRs were reported among donors in an Asian-associated ancestry cluster than the roughly 700-donor mean. A few of the identified cytomegalovirus-associated TCR beta chains were confirmed in vitro to be specific for cytomegalovirus antigens. A later analysis found that HLA-associated TCR beta chains were more clonally expanded and had lower generation probabilities than equally common non-associated chains. This cohort had only TCR beta chains sequenced, and the lack of alpha or paired-chain data limited which features could be detected. The authors suggested that the approach could potentially be generalized to other disease states and immunological phenotypes. A later genetic analysis associated a missense DCLRE1C variant with V-gene and J-gene trimming of TCR beta chains, and an independent cohort replicated the association. Correlated functional status among segregating V segments might be attributable to linkage disequilibrium, but an unknown experimental factor could not be ruled out. When HLA alleles, especially DR and DQ, strongly co-occurred, attributing TCR associations to individual alleles was difficult. CMV serostatus was the only immune exposure information available for the cohort. HLA typing was unavailable for some donors at each locus, so association tests used only the typed subset. A total of roughly 160 TCR beta chains were listed by the study as associated with cytomegalovirus. Some IMGT-functional V segments, including TRBV6-2 and TRBV6-3, could not be distinguished by the 87-base-pair reads and were therefore excluded. A further reported finding was that TCR beta sequences accurately predicted the HLA-A and HLA-B alleles for most subjects in the first cohort. An earlier analysis of around 500 of the donors showed that most TCR beta V segments appeared in productive rearrangements either about 87% or about 30% of the time, which broadly matched IMGT annotations. The classifier was reported to diagnose cytomegalovirus status with high specificity and sensitivity in both the original cohort and the validation cohort. According to a later analysis, parvovirus B19, influenza, CMV and Epstein-Barr virus appeared linked to several top co-occurrence clusters. According to a later analysis, TCR association rates differed among HLA loci, with DRB1 alleles showing the most associated TCRs and HLA-C alleles showing the fewest. Specific HLA alleles were associated with 16,951 TCR beta sequences at a false discovery rate of 0.05 in a later analysis.

In total, roughly 670 healthy bone marrow donors made up the cohort. All cohort members were sampled while nominally healthy, although unrecorded immune exposures were likely present. The donor was CMV seronegative and was included in the group of over 300 seronegative cohort members. Each donor provided a peripheral blood sample, and peripheral blood mononuclear cells were used for TCR beta sequencing. Genomic DNA extraction from the blood cell samples was performed with the Qiagen DNeasy Blood Extraction Kit. From the germline V gene, CDR1 is MGHRA and CDR2 is YSYEKL. Including the terminal cysteine and phenylalanine, the CDR3 comprises 16 residues. Only the CDR3 part of the read is kept: 48 bases, read in frame from the first base. Trimming at the junction amounts to 3 bases on V and 5 bases on J, and the germline ends lie 17 bases apart. Receptor amplification or capture employed the immunoSEQ multiplex PCR assay. For the multiplex PCR, a mixture combining 60 forward primers for TCR Vbeta segments and 13 reverse primers for TCR Jbeta segments was used. Amplification of the CDR3 region of rearranged TCR beta genes was performed with a multiplex PCR assay on genomic DNA. Amplified TCR beta libraries were sequenced as 87-base-pair reads on the Illumina HiSeq System. As for the original processing: Across the 700 or so repertoires, a later analysis counted some 81 million unique TCR beta chains, roughly 11 million of which were shared by at least two donors. Raw reads were error-corrected and collapsed into unique sequences with a nearest-neighbor algorithm that merged closely related sequences to remove PCR and sequencing errors. Alignment of CDR3 sequences to IMGT reference sequences was used to assign V, D and J gene segments. For a sequence to be retained, at least a six-nucleotide match to both a V gene segment and a J gene segment was required. Rearrangements were called productive when the CDR3 lacked stop codons and stayed in frame with V and J; all others were non-productive. CDR3 was defined by IMGT convention, running from the second conserved V-encoded cysteine to the conserved J-encoded phenylalanine. The earlier analysis of 587 of the donors excluded sequences that lacked an unambiguous match to a single V gene segment. An earlier analysis of under 750 of the donors called V segments functional above 56.7% productive rearrangements and segregating when the between-donor standard deviation exceeded 5%. A statistical classification framework was built for diagnosing cytomegalovirus status from the catalog of TCR beta chain sequences. In a later analysis, V and J genes were assigned by comparing TCR nucleotide sequences against IMGT/GENE-DB human TR gene sequences. A later analysis assigned CDR3 sequences and most-parsimonious VDJ recombination scenarios with the TCRdist pipeline. In a later analysis, each TCR beta chain was defined by its CDR3 amino acid sequence together with its V-gene family, and reads lacking a unique V-gene family were excluded. To address suspected cross-contamination and a sequencing artifact, a later analysis removed several hundred highly shared, low-generation-probability nucleotide sequences. In a later analysis, a clonal expansion index was calculated for each public chain from normalized within-repertoire ranks of inferred template counts. A later analysis computed generation probabilities with a VDJ recombination model fitted to out-of-frame rearrangements, and checked the results against IGoR. In a later analysis, TCR-TCR, TCR-HLA and TCR-CMV co-occurrence was scored with hypergeometric tests, and a repertoire-size bias correction was applied to TCR pairs. A later analysis estimated false discovery rates by permuting HLA or CMV assignments 20 times. In a later analysis, co-occurring TCRs were grouped with DBSCAN, and TCRdist sequence similarity was added when clustering was performed within HLA-allele-positive subsets. Repertoires with fewer than 30,000 or more than 120,000 public chains, plus five repertoires with anomalous nucleotide sharing, were excluded from co-occurrence clustering. This is the immuneACCESS table as TCRdb keeps it, with only in-frame sequences that have V and J called. A part of the clones is gone; compared with another copy, unresolved V genes explain less than half, and the rest is unexplained. Clone size and V and J calls were adopted from that table, with D and trimming inferred from the DNA. Within this sample are approximately 150,000 clones, with over 60% of them counted one time only. The top ten constitute over 2.5% of the sample.

This chain joins TRBV4-1 to TRBJ2-1; the D region possibly corresponds to TRBD2 (5 bases align). The origin of this receptor is a woman aged 30 to 39 in good health and CMV-seronegative. The sample comprised PBMCs. The CDR3 reads CASSHPQRRPHNEQFF. The nucleotides are TGCGCCAGCAGCCATCCACAGCGGAGACCCCACAATGAGCAGTTCTTC.